The 6 T cell receptor beta chains in this list originate from one sample, sequenced in a study of blood T cells in healthy people across ages. A J-beta primer mix and a sample-barcoded 5' primer were used in a second PCR of roughly 6 to 11 cycles. TCRdb reanalysed the 5' RACE reads using MiXCR and keeps one entry per CDR3 protein. The sample has around 1,500,000 distinct CDR3 sequences, around 42% seen once. The sample was blood. These receptor sequences come from a woman younger than 35 in good health.

This clonotype has more than one count but fewer than ten. The chain employs TRBV6-1 and TRBJ2-2, with 11 bases that match TRBD1. With 3 bases clipped from V and 6 bases from J, the junction kept 6 bases outside the gene matches. This CDR3 has 16 residues. CDR1 MNHNS and CDR2 SASEGT come from the germline V gene. CDR3 sequence (DNA): TGTGCCAGCAGTGAGAATAGGGGACAGGGGGCCGGGGAGCTGTTTTTT. As protein: CASSENRGQGAGELFF.

V is TRBV12-3 or TRBV12-4 and J is TRBJ2-7, with TRBD2 identical over 12 bases. This CDR3 is built from 15 residues. V was clipped by 3 bases and J by 4 bases; unmatched bases: 4. CDR3 nucleotides: TGTGCCAGCAGTTTGCCTAGCGGGGGGGCGTACGAGCAGTACTTC. Protein sequence: CASSLPSGGAYEQYF.

The V gene is TRBV20-1, the J gene TRBJ2-7, with D maybe TRBD1 (6 bases). The DNA end is more similar to TRBJ2-4, so the J call may be wrong. The germline CDR1 and CDR2 sequences are DFQATT and SNEGSKA (reference sequence). The CDR3 runs to 15 residues. The CDR3 region is CSANRVDSDWGIQYF. The CDR3 region has the DNA TGCAGTGCCAACAGGGTGGATTCGGATTGGGGCATTCAGTACTTC.

The chain uses TRBV5-1 and TRBJ1-1; 8 positions agree with TRBD1. The CDR3 contains 15 residues. CDR1 and CDR2 from the germline V gene are SGHRS and YFSETQ. The J segment lost 1 base and the V segment lost 4 bases, leaving 6 bases of the junction unmatched. The CDR3 DNA sequence: TGCGCCAGCAGCGCCTGGACAGGGCCGAACACTGAAGCTTTCTTT. It translates to CASSAWTGPNTEAFF.

This clonotype was seen a few times. This chain links TRBV21-1 with TRBJ2-4; TRBD1 reflects the table's D call only, with no check against the DNA. TRBV21-1 constitutes a pseudogene. The CDR3 covers 18 residues. In DNA form, the CDR3 reads TGTGCCAGCAGCCCAGACCACTCTCCAAGGGGAGCCAAAAACATTCAGTACTTC. This gives the protein CASSPDHSPRGAKNIQYF.

This chain joins TRBV5-1 and TRBJ2-7; TRBD1 might be the D (5 bases). Germline V gene lookup returns CDR1 SGHRS and CDR2 YFSETQ. Trimming removed 0 bases at V and 3 bases at J, with 13 bases between. The CDR3 length is 15 residues. CDR3 in amino acids: CASSLDGKGYYEQYF. The CDR3 DNA is TGCGCCAGCAGCTTGGATGGCAAGGGGTACTACGAGCAGTACTTC.